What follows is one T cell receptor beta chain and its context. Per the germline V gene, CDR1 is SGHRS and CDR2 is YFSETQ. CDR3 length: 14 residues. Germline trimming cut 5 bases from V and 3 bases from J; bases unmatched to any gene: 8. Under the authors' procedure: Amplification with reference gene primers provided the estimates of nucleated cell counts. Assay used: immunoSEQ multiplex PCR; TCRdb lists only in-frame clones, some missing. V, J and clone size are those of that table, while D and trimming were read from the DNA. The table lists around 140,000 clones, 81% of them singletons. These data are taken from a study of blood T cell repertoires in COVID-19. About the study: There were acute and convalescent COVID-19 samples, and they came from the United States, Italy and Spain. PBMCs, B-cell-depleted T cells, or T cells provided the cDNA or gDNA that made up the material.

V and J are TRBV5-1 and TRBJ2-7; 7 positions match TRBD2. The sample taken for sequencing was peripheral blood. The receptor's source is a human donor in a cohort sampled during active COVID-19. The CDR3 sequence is CASRGGRELYEQYF. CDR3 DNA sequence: TGCGCCAGCAGGGGTGGGCGGGAGCTCTACGAGCAGTACTTC.